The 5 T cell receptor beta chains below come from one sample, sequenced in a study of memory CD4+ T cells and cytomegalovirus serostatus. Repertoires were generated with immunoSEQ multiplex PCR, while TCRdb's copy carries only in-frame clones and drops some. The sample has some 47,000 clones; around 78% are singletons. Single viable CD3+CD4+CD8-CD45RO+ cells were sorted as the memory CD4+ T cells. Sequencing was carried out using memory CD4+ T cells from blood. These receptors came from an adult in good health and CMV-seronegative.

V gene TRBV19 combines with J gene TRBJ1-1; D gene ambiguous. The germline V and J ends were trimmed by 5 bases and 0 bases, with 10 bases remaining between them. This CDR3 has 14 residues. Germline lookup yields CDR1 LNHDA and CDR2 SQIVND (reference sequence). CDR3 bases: TGTGCCAGTAGTTTTGGGGTTATGAACACTGAAGCTTTCTTT. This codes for CASSFGVMNTEAFF.

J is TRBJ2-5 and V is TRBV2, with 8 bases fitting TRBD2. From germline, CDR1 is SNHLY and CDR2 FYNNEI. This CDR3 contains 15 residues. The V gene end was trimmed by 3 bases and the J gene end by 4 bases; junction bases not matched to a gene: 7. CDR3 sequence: CASSDRRGVRETQYF. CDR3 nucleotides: TGTGCCAGCAGTGATCGGCGGGGGGTCCGAGAGACCCAGTACTTC.

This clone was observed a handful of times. CDR3 in DNA: TGTGCCAGCACCCGCGCCGGGGGTTTAAACTATGGCTACACCTTC. This sequence encodes CASTRAGGLNYGYTF. The rearrangement uses TRBV6-5 and TRBJ1-2; the D gene is possibly TRBD1 (5 bases). V lost 7 bases and J 2 bases, leaving 17 bases between the germline ends. The CDR3 loop spans 15 amino acids. CDR1 is MNHEY and CDR2 is SVGAGI in the germline V gene.

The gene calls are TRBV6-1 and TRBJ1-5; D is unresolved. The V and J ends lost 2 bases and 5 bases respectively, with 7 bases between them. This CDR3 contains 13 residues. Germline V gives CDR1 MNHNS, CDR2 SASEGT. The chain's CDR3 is CASSERVDQPQHF. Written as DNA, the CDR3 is TGTGCCAGCAGTGAAAGGGTAGATCAGCCCCAGCATTTT.

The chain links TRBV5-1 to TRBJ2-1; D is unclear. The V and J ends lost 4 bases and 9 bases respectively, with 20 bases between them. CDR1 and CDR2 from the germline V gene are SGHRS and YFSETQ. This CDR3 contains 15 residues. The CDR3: CASSPGQDPAREQFF. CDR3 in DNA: TGCGCCAGCAGCCCCGGGCAGGATCCAGCTCGTGAGCAGTTCTTC.